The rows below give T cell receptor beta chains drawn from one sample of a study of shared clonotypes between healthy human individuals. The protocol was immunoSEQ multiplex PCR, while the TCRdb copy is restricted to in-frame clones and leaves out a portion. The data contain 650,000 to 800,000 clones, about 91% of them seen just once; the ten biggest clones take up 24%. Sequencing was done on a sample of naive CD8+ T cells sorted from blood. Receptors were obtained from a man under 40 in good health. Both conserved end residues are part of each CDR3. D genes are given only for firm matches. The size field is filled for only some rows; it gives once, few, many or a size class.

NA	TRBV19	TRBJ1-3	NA	CATLGRNSGNTIYF	TGTGCCACCCTGGGACGGAACTCTGGAAACACCATATATTTT
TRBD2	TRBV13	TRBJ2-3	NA	CASSLSGRAEDTQYF	TGTGCCAGCAGCCTTAGCGGGAGGGCCGAAGATACGCAGTATTTT
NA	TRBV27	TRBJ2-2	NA	CASSLFRGTGELFF	TGTGCCAGCAGTTTATTTAGAGGGACCGGGGAGCTGTTTTTT
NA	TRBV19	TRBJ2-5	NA	CASSMVTNKETQYF	TGTGCCAGTAGTATGGTGACGAATAAAGAGACCCAGTACTTC
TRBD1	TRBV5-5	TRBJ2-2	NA	CASSPGQVFVSGELFF	TGTGCCAGCAGCCCCGGACAGGTCTTCGTTTCCGGGGAGCTGTTTTTT
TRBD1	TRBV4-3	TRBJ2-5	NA	CASSQAVVGQVEETQYF	TGCGCCAGCAGCCAAGCGGTAGTCGGACAGGTAGAAGAGACCCAGTACTTC
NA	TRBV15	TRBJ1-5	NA	CATRETGNSNQPQHF	TGTGCCACCAGAGAGACAGGAAATAGCAATCAGCCCCAGCATTTT
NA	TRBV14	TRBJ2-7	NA	CASSQVGGSYEQYF	TGTGCCAGCAGCCAAGTAGGAGGGAGCTACGAGCAGTACTTC
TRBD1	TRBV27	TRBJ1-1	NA	CASRQGADTEAFF	TGTGCCAGCCGACAGGGGGCGGACACTGAAGCTTTCTTT
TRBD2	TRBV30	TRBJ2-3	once	CAWSERDFTDTQYF	TGTGCCTGGAGTGAGCGGGATTTCACAGATACGCAGTATTTT
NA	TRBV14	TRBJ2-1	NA	CASSQASLYNEQFF	TGTGCCAGCAGCCAAGCCAGCCTTTACAATGAGCAGTTCTTC
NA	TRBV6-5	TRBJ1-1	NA	CASSTQTEAFF	TGTGCCAGCAGTACTCAGACTGAAGCTTTCTTT
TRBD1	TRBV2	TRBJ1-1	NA	CAVPGTGDTEAFF	TGTGCCGTCCCCGGGACAGGGGACACTGAAGCTTTCTTT
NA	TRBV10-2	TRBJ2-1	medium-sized	CASSEREIYNEQFF	TGCGCCAGCAGTGAGCGGGAGATCTACAATGAGCAGTTCTTC
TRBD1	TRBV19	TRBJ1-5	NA	CASSIPGTGGNQPQHF	TGTGCCAGTAGTATCCCCGGGACAGGGGGCAATCAGCCCCAGCATTTT
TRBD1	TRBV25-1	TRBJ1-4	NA	CASSEYRGQGDEKLFF	TGTGCCAGCAGTGAATATAGGGGACAGGGGGATGAAAAACTGTTTTTT
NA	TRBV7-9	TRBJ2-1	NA	CASPRTGATTYNEQFF	TGTGCCAGCCCCCGAACCGGAGCAACCACTTACAATGAGCAGTTCTTC
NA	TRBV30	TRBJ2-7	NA	CAWSVQPTTYEQYF	TGTGCCTGGAGTGTGCAGCCCACCACCTACGAGCAGTACTTC
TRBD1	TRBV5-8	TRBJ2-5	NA	CASSPNHRGLETQYF	TGTGCCAGCAGCCCGAATCACAGGGGGTTGGAGACCCAGTACTTC
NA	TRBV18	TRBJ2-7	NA	CASSTGTAPYEQYF	TGTGCCAGCTCAACCGGGACGGCACCCTACGAGCAGTACTTC
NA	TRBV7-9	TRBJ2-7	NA	CASSQHRETYEQYF	TGTGCCAGCAGCCAGCACAGGGAAACCTACGAGCAGTACTTC
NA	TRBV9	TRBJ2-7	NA	CASSPQIGEQYF	TGTGCCAGCAGCCCCCAGATCGGCGAGCAGTACTTC
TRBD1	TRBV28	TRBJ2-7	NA	CASSFGRTGTYEQYF	TGTGCCAGCAGTTTCGGCCGGACAGGGACCTACGAGCAGTACTTC
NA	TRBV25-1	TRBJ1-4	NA	CASGPGPEKLFF	TGTGCCAGCGGACCGGGTCCTGAAAAACTGTTTTTT
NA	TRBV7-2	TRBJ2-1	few	CASSLGAASVQKTYNEQFF	TGTGCCAGCAGCTTAGGCGCGGCCTCAGTACAGAAAACCTACAATGAGCAGTTCTTC
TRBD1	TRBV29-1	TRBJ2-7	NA	CSAVQGEQYF	TGCAGCGCCGTACAGGGGGAGCAGTACTTC
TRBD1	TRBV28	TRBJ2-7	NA	CASSSELSSPFDRAYEQYF	TGTGCCAGCAGTTCAGAGCTTTCCTCCCCATTTGACAGGGCCTACGAGCAGTACTTC
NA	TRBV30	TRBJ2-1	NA	CAWSDWSSYNEQFF	TGTGCCTGGAGTGATTGGAGCTCCTACAATGAGCAGTTCTTC
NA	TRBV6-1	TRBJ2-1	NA	CASSVLYGSNEQFF	TGTGCCAGCAGTGTCCTATACGGGTCCAATGAGCAGTTCTTC
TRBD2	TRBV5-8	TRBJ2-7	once	CASSLTSGNYEQYF	TGTGCCAGCAGCTTGACTAGCGGGAACTACGAGCAGTACTTC
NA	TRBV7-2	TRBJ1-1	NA	CASSLVGTILEAFF	TGTGCCAGCAGCTTAGTGGGGACTATTCTTGAAGCTTTCTTT
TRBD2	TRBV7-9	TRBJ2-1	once	CASSLVPWASGRGGNEQFF	TGTGCCAGCAGCTTAGTCCCATGGGCTAGCGGGAGAGGGGGCAATGAGCAGTTCTTC
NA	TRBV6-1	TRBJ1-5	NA	CASSEAPGGNQPQHF	TGTGCCAGCAGTGAAGCGCCCGGCGGCAATCAGCCCCAGCATTTT
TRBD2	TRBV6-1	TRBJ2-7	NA	CASSESRTSGYYEQYF	TGTGCCAGCAGTGAAAGTAGGACTAGCGGTTACTACGAGCAGTACTTC
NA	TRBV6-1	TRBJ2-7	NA	CASSGTQGGEQYF	TGTGCCAGCAGTGGAACCCAGGGGGGCGAGCAGTACTTC
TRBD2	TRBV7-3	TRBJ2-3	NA	CASSLTPSGSTDTQYF	TGTGCCAGCAGCTTAACCCCTAGCGGGAGTACGGATACGCAGTATTTT
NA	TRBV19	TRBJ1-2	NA	CASSTTPVLGFYGYTF	TGTGCCAGTAGTACGACCCCCGTGTTAGGCTTCTATGGCTACACCTTC
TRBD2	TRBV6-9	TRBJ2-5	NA	CASSKRGGRGIETQYF	TGTGCCAGCAGTAAAAGAGGCGGGAGGGGTATAGAGACCCAGTACTTC
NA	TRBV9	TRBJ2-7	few	CASSEWDNGYEQYF	TGTGCCAGCAGCGAGTGGGACAACGGCTACGAGCAGTACTTC
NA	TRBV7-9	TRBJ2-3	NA	CASSFLGGPTDTQYF	TGTGCCAGCAGCTTTTTAGGGGGGCCCACAGATACGCAGTATTTT
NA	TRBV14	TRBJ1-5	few	CASSQAGGGPQHF	TGTGCCAGCAGCCAAGCGGGGGGAGGTCCCCAGCATTTT
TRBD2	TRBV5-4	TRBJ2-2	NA	CASSTRLAGLIGELFF	TGTGCCAGCAGCACCCGACTAGCGGGACTAATCGGGGAGCTGTTTTTT
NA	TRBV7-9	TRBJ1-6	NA	CASSPTVGNSPLHF	TGTGCCAGCAGTCCGACAGTTGGGAATTCACCCCTCCACTTT
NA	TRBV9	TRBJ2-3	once	CASSVGQRFTDTQYF	TGTGCCAGCAGCGTAGGGCAGAGATTCACAGATACGCAGTATTTT
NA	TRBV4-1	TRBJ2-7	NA	CASSLPESYEQYF	TGCGCCAGCAGCCTTCCTGAATCCTACGAGCAGTACTTC
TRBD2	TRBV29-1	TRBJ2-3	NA	CGGIPAGAVDTQYF	TGCGGCGGTATCCCAGCGGGAGCTGTGGATACGCAGTATTTT